What follows are 3 T cell receptor beta chains derived from one specimen sequenced in a study of blood T cell repertoires in COVID-19. Repertoires were generated with immunoSEQ multiplex PCR, while TCRdb's copy carries only in-frame clones and drops some. The data show some 320,000 clones, with 85% seen just once and 1.9% held by the top ten. The specimen sequenced was PBMCs or T cells enriched from blood (not recorded which). The source is a woman aged 25 to 39 who had been exposed to COVID-19.

This chain connects TRBV5-4 to TRBJ2-5, with 7 bases lining up with TRBD1. The CDR3 length is 16 residues. The junction had 13 bases not matched to a gene; V was cut back by 3 bases and J by 5 bases. Germline CDR1 and CDR2: SGHNT and YYREEE (reference sequence). In DNA form, the CDR3 reads TGTGCCAGCAGCTCCCCGGACAGGCTCGACGGGGAGACCCAGTACTTC. It encodes CASSSPDRLDGETQYF. The whole variable domain, filled in from reference TRBV5-4 and TRBJ2-5, reads ETGVTQSPTHLIKTRGQQVTLRCSSQSGHNTVSWYQQALGQGPQFIFQYYREEENGRGNFPPRFSGLQFPNYSSELNVNALELDDSALYLCASSSPDRLDGETQYFGPGTRLLVL.

The chain carries TRBV4-1 and TRBJ2-1; 10 bases align to TRBD2. Germline trimming cut 3 bases from V and 5 bases from J; bases unmatched to any gene: 7. Germline V lookup: CDR1 MGHRA, CDR2 YSYEKL. This CDR3 spans 16 amino acids. DNA for the CDR3: TGCGCCAGCAGCCATCGAGAAGGACTAGCGGACAATGAGCAGTTCTTC. Its translation: CASSHREGLADNEQFF.

CDR3 sequence reads: CASSQDGRAGANVLTF. Here the CDR3 DNA reads TGTGCCAGCAGCCAAGATGGCAGGGCGGGGGCCAACGTCCTGACTTTC. The chain combines TRBV3-1 (or the pseudogene TRBV3-2) with TRBJ2-6; D may be TRBD1 (5 bases). The CDR3 has 16 amino acids. CDR1 LGHDT and CDR2 YNNKEL come from the germline V gene (reference sequence). Trimming removed 0 bases at V and 4 bases at J, with 10 bases between.